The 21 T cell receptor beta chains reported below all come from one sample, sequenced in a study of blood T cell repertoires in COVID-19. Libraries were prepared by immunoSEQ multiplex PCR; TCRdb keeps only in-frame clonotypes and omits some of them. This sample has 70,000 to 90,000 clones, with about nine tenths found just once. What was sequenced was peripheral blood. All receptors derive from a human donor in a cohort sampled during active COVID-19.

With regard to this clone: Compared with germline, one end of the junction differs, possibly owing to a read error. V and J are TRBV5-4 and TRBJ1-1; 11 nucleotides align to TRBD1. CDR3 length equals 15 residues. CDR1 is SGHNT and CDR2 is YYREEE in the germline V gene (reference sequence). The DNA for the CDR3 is TGTTCCAGCAGCAGGGAAGGGACAGGGGGCACTGAAGCTTTCTTT. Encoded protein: CSSSREGTGGTEAFF.

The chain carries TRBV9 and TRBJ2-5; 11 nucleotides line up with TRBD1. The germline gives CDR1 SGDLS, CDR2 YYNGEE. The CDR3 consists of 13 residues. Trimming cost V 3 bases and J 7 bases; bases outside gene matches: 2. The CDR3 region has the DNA TGTGCCAGCAGCGAGGGACAGGGGGGGACCCAGTACTTC. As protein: CASSEGQGGTQYF.

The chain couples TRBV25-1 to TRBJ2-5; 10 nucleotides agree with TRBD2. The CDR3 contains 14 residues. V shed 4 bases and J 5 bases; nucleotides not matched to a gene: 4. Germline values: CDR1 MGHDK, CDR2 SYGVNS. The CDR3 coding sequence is TGTGCCAGCAGTGGACTAGCGGGTGGGGAGACCCAGTACTTC. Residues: CASSGLAGGETQYF.

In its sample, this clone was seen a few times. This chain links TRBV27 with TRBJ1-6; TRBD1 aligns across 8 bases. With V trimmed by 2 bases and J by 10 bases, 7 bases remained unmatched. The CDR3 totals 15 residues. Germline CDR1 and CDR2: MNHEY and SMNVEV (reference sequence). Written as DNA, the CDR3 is TGTGCCAGCAGTTTACGGGGACAGGCTGGATCACCCCTCCACTTT. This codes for CASSLRGQAGSPLHF.

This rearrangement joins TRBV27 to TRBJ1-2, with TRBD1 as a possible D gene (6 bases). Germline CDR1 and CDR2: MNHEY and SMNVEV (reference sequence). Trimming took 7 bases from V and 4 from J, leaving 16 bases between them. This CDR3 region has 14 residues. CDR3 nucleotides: TGTGCCAGCACCCCTTTGGCAGGGGCCTATGGCTACACCTTC. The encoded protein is CASTPLAGAYGYTF.

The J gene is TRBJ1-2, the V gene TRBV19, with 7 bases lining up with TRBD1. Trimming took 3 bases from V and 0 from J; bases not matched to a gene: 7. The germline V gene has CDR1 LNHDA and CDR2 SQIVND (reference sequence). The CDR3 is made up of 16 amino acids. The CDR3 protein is CASSIDGQGANYGYTF. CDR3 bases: TGTGCCAGTAGTATCGATGGGCAGGGGGCTAACTATGGCTACACCTTC.

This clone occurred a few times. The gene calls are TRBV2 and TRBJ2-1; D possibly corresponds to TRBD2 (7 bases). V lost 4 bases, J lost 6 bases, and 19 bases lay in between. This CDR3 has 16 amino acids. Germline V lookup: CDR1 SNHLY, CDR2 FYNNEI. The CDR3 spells CASSVLSGGPTNEQFF. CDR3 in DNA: TGTGCCAGCAGTGTATTATCGGGGGGCCCCACCAATGAGCAGTTCTTC.

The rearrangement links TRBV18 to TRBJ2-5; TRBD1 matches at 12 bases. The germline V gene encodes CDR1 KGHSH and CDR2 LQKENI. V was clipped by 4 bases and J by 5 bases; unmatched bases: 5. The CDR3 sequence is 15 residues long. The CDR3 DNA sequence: TGTGCCAGCTCACTCCCGGGACAGGGGGCCGAGACCCAGTACTTC. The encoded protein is CASSLPGQGAETQYF.

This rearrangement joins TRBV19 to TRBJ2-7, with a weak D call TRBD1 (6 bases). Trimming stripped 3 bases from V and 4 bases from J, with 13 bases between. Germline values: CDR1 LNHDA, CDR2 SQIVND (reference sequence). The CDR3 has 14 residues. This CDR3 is CASSIGRGRYEQYF. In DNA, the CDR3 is TGTGCCAGTAGTATTGGCAGGGGTAGGTACGAGCAGTACTTC.

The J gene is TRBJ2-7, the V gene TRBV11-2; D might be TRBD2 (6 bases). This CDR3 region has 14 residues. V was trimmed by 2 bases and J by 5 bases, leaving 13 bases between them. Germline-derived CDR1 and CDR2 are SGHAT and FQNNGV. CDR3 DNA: TGTGCCAGCAGCTTAAGGGCGGCGGGGAACGAGCAGTACTTC. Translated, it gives CASSLRAAGNEQYF.

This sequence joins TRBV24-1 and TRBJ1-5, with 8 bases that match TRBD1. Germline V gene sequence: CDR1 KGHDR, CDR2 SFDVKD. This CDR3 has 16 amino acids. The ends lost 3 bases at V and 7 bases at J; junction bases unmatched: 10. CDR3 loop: CATSDGAGQEFQPQHF. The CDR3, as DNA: TGTGCCACCAGTGATGGTGCGGGACAGGAATTCCAGCCCCAGCATTTT.

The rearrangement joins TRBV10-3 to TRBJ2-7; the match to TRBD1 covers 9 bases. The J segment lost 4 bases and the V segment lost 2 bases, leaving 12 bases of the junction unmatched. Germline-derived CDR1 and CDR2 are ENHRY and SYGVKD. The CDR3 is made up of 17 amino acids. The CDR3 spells CAISETRPDRGAYEQYF. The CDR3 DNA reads TGTGCCATCAGTGAGACTCGACCGGACAGGGGTGCGTACGAGCAGTACTTC.

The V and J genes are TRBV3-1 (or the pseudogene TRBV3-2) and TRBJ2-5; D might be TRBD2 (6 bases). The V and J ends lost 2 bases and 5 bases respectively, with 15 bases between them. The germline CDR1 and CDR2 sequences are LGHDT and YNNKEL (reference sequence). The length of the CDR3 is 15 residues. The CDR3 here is CASSQPGGAVETQYF. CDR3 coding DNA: TGTGCCAGCAGCCAACCGGGCGGGGCTGTGGAGACCCAGTACTTC.

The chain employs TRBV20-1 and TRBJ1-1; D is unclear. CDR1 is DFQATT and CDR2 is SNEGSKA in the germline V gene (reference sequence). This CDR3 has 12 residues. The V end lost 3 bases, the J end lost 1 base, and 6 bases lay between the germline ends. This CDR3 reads CSASKRNTEAFF. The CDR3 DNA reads TGCAGTGCTAGTAAGAGGAACACTGAAGCTTTCTTT.

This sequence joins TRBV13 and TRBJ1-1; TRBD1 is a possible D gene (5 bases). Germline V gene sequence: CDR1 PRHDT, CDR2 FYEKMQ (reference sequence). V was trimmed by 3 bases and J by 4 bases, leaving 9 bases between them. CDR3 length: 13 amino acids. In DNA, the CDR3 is TGTGCCAGCAGCTTCAGGGAGGGCACTGAAGCTTTCTTT. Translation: CASSFREGTEAFF.

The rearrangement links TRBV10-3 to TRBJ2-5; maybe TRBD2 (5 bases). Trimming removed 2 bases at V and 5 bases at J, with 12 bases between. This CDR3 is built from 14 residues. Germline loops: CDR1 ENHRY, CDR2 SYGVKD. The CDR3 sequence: CAISEASRMETQYF. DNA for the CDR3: TGTGCCATCAGTGAGGCTAGCCGTATGGAGACCCAGTACTTC.

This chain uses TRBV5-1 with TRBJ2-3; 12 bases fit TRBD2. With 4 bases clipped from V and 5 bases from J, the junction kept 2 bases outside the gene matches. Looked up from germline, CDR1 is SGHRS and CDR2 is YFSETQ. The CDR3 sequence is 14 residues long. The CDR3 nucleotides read TGCGCCAGCAGCGCGGGACTAGCGGGAGATACGCAGTATTTT. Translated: CASSAGLAGDTQYF.

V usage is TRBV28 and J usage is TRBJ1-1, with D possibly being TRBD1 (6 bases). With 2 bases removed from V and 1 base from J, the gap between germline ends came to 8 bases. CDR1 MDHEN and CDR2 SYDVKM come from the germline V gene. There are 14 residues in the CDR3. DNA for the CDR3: TGTGCCAGCAGTTTAAGGGGGGGGAACACTGAAGCTTTCTTT. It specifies CASSLRGGNTEAFF.

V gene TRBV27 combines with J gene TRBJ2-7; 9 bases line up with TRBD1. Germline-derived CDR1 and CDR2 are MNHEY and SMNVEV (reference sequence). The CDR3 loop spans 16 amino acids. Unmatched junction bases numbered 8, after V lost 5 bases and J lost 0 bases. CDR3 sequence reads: CASSTSGTGSSYEQYF. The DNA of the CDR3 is TGTGCCAGCAGTACCTCCGGGACAGGGAGCTCCTACGAGCAGTACTTC.

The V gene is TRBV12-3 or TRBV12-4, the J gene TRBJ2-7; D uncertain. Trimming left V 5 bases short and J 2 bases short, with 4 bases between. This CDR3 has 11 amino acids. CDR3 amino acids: CASSITYEQYF. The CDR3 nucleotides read TGTGCCAGCAGTATAACCTACGAGCAGTACTTC.

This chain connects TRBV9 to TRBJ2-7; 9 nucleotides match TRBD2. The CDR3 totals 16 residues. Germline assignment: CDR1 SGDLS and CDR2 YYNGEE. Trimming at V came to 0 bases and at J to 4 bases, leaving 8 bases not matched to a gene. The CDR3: CASSVGLAGTTYEQYF. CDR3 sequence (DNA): TGTGCCAGCAGCGTAGGGCTAGCGGGGACCACTTACGAGCAGTACTTC.